The clone carrying this T cell receptor beta chain was observed many times. The antigen remains undetermined. Noted time point: sample taken at primary tumor resection. Whole RNA, isolated from tumor, nontumor lung or frozen PBMC, was sequenced without prior sorting. The donors comprised about 65 untreated early-stage non-small cell lung cancer patients. This CDR3 comprises 14 residues. Trimming removed 3 bases at V and 1 base at J, with 9 bases between. This entry is derived from a study of spatial heterogeneity in lung cancer. Points from the study as a whole: The study found ubiquitous expanded tumor TCRs in blood more at resection than follow-up.

A unique molecular identifier was attached to every TCR cDNA molecule. Each CDR3 protein gets one entry after TCRdb re-called the 5' RACE reads with MiXCR. This table holds 55,000 to 75,000 distinct CDR3 sequences, about 8% found once. V is TRBV12-3 or TRBV12-4 and J is TRBJ2-5; D call uncertain. This sequence originates from a female donor with early-stage non-small cell lung cancer. The sample here was PBMCs, taken at surgery. CDR3 residues: CASSFSAFQETQYF. The CDR3 DNA reads as TGTGCCAGCAGTTTCTCAGCCTTCCAAGAGACCCAGTACTTC.